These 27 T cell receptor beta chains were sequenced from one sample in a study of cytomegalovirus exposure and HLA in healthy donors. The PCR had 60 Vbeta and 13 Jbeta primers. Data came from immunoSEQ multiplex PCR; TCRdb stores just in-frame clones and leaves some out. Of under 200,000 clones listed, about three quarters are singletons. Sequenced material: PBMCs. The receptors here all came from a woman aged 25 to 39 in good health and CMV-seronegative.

The CDR3 here is CASSLLAGGNAEQFF. The CDR3 region has the DNA TGCGCCAGCAGCTTGCTAGCGGGGGGGAACGCCGAGCAGTTCTTC. The chain employs TRBV5-1 and TRBJ2-1; TRBD2 matches at 12 bases. Germline CDR1 and CDR2: SGHRS and YFSETQ. CDR3 size: 15 residues. V was pared by 1 base and J by 10 bases, with 6 bases of the junction left unmatched.

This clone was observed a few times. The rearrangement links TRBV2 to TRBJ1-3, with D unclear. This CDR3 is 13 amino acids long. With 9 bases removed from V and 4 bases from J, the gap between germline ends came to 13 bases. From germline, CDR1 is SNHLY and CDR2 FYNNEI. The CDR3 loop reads CASTLEKGNTIYF. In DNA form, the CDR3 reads TGTGCCAGTACCTTGGAGAAGGGAAACACCATATATTTT.

CDR3: CASGKGQPWDEQFF. CDR3 nucleotides: TGTGCTAGTGGTAAGGGACAGCCATGGGATGAGCAGTTCTTC. V is TRBV12-5 and J is TRBJ2-1; 7 bases fit TRBD1. The germline gives CDR1 LGHNT, CDR2 FRNRAP. The CDR3 length is 14 residues. V lost 5 bases and J lost 8; bases outside the gene matches: 9.

CDR3 nucleotides: TGTGCTAGTGGTTTGAGCGACAGGGGACAGAACACCGGGGAGCTGTTTTTT. Translation gives CASGLSDRGQNTGELFF. The genes are TRBV12-5 and TRBJ2-2; 8 positions agree with TRBD1. Germline trimming cut 2 bases from V and 1 base from J; bases unmatched to any gene: 6. Germline V gives CDR1 LGHNT, CDR2 FRNRAP. The CDR3 covers 17 residues.

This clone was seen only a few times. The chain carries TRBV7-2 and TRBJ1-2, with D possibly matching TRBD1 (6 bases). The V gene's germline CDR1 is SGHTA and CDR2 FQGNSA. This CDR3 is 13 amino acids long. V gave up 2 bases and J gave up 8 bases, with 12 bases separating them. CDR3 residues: CASSLRGEGGYTF. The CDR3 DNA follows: TGTGCCAGCAGCTTAAGGGGGGAGGGCGGCTACACCTTC.

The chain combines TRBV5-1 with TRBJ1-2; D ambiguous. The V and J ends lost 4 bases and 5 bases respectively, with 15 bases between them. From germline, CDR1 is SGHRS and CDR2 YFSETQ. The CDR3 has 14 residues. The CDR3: CASSGDSGNYGYTF. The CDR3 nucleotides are TGCGCCAGCAGCGGAGACTCGGGGAATTATGGCTACACCTTC.

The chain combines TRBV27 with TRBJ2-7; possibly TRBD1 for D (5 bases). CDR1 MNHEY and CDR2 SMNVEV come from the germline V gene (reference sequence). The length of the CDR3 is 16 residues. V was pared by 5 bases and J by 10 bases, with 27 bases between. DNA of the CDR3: TGTGCCAGCAGTCCCCGGTTTGGGCAGGGCAACACTCGACAGTACTTC. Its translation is CASSPRFGQGNTRQYF.

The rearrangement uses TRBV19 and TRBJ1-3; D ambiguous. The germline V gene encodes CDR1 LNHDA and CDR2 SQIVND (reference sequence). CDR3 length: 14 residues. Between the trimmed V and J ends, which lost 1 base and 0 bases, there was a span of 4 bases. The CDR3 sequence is CASSIAGSGNTIYF. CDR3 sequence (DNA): TGTGCCAGTAGTATAGCAGGCTCTGGAAACACCATATATTTT.

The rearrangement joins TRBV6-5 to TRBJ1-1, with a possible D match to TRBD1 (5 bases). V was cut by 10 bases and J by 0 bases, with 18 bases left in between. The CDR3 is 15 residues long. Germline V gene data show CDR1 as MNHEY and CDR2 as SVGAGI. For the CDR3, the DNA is TGTGCCACCAGGGTGGGAGGAACAATGAACACTGAAGCTTTCTTT. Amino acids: CATRVGGTMNTEAFF.

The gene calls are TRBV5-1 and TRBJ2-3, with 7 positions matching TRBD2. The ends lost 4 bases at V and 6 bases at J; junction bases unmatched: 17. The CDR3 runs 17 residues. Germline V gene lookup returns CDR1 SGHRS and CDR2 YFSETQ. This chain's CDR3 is CASSLNRLGGEGDTQYF. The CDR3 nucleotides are TGCGCCAGCAGCCTCAACCGGCTAGGTGGGGAGGGGGATACGCAGTATTTT.

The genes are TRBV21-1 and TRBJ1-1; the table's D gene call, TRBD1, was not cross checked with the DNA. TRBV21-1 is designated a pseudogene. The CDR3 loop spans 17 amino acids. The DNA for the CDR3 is TGTGCCAGCAGCAATGGAATAGACAGGGGGGTGAACACTGAAGCTTTCTTT. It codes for CASSNGIDRGVNTEAFF.

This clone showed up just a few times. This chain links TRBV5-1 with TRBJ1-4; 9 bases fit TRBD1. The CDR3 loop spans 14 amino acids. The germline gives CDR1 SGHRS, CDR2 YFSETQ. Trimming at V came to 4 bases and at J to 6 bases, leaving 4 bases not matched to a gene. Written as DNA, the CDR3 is TGCGCCAGCAGCCTCAGACAGGGGGATGAAAAACTGTTTTTT. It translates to CASSLRQGDEKLFF.

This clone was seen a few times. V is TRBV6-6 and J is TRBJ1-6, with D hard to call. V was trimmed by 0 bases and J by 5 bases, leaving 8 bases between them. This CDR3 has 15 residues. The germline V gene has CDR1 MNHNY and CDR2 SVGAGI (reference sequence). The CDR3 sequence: CASSYSWPDNSPLHF. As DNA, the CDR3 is TGTGCCAGCAGTTACTCTTGGCCAGATAATTCACCCCTCCACTTT.

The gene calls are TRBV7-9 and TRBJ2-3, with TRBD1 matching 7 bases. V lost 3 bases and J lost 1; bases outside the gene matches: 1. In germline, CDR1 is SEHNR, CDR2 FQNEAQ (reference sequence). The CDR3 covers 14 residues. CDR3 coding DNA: TGTGCCAGCAGCTTTACAGGGGGCACAGATACGCAGTATTTT. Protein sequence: CASSFTGGTDTQYF.

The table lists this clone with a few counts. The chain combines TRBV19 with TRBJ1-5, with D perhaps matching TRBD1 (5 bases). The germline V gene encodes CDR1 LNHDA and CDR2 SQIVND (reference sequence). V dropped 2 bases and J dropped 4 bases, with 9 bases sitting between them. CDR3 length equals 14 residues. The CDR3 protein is CASSILTENQPQHF. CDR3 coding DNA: TGTGCCAGTAGTATATTGACAGAGAATCAGCCCCAGCATTTT.

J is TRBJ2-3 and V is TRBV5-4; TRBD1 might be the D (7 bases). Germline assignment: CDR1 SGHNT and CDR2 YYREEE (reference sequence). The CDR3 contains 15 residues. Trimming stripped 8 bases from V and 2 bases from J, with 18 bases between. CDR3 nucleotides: TGTGCCAGTGGGGGGTGGGACAGCTTCACAGATACGCAGTATTTT. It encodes CASGGWDSFTDTQYF.

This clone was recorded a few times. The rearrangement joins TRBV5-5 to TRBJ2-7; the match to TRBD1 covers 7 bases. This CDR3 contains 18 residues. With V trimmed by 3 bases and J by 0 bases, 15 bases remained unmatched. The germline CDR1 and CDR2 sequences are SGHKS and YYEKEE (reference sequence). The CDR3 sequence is CASSSYPPAGTASYEQYF. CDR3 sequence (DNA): TGTGCCAGCAGCTCATATCCCCCTGCCGGGACAGCCTCCTACGAGCAGTACTTC.

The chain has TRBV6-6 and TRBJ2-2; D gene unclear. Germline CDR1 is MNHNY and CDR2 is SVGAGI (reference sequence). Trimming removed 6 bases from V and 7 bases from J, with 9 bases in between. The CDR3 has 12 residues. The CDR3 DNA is TGTGCCAGCAGCTCAACGGGCGGGGAGCTGTTTTTT. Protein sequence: CASSSTGGELFF.

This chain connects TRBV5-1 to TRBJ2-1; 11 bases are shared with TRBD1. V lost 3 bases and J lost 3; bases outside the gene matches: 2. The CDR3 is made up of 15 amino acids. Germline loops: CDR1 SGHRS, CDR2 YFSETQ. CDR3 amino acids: CASSWTGGNYNEQFF. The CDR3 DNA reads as TGCGCCAGCAGCTGGACAGGGGGCAACTACAATGAGCAGTTCTTC. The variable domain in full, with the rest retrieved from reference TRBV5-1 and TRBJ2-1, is KAGVTQTPRYLIKTRGQQVTLSCSPISGHRSVSWYQQTPGQGLQFLFEYFSETQRNKGNFPGRFSGRQFSNSRSEMNVSTLELGDSALYLCASSWTGGNYNEQFFGPGTRLTVL.

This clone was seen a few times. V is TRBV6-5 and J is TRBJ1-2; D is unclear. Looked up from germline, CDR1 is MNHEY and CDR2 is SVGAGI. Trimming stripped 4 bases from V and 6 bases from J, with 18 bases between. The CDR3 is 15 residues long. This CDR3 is CASSSLSPLADGYTF. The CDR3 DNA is TGTGCCAGCAGTTCTCTTTCGCCTCTGGCGGATGGCTACACCTTC.

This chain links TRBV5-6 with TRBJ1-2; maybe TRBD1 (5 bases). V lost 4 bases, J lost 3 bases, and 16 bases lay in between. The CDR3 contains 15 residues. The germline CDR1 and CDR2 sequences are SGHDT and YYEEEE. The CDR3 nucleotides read TGTGCCAGCAGCGGGCGGACACCAATCCACTATGGCTACACCTTC. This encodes CASSGRTPIHYGYTF. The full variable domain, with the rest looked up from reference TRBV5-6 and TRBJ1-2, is DAGVTQSPTHLIKTRGQQVTLRCSPKSGHDTVSWYQQALGQGPQFIFQYYEEEERQRGNFPDRFSGHQFPNYSSELNVNALLLGDSALYLCASSGRTPIHYGYTFGSGTRLTVV.

CDR3 sequence: CASSKGVGDTEAFF. The CDR3 bases are TGTGCCAGCAGCAAGGGGGTAGGGGACACTGAAGCTTTCTTT. This chain joins TRBV5-6 and TRBJ1-1; perhaps TRBD1 as D (6 bases). The V and J ends lost 4 bases and 3 bases respectively, with 13 bases between them. Germline loops: CDR1 SGHDT, CDR2 YYEEEE. CDR3 length: 14 residues.

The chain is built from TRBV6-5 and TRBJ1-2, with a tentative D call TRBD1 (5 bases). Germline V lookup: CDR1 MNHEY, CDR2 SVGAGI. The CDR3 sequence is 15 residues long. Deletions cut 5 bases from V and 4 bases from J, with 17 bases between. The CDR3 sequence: CASSRGGESIYGYTF. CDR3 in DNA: TGTGCCAGCAGTCGGGGAGGGGAGTCTATCTATGGCTACACCTTC.

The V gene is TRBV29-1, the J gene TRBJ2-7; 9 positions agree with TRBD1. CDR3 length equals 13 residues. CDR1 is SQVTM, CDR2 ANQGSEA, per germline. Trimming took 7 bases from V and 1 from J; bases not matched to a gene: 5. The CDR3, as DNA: TGCAGCGCTGGACAGGGGAATTCCTACGAGCAGTACTTC. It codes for CSAGQGNSYEQYF.

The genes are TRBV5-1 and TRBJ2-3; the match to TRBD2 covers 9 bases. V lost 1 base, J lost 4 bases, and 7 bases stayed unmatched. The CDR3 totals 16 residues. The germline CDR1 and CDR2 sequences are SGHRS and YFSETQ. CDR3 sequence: CASSLKGRGGPDTQYF. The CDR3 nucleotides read TGCGCCAGCAGCTTGAAGGGGCGGGGGGGCCCAGATACGCAGTATTTT. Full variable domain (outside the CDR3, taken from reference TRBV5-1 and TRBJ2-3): KAGVTQTPRYLIKTRGQQVTLSCSPISGHRSVSWYQQTPGQGLQFLFEYFSETQRNKGNFPGRFSGRQFSNSRSEMNVSTLELGDSALYLCASSLKGRGGPDTQYFGPGTRLTVL.

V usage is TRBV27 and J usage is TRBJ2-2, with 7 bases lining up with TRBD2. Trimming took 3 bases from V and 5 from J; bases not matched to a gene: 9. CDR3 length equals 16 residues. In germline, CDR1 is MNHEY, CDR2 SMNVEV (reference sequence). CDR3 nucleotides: TGTGCCAGCAGTTTCCACACGACTAGCTTTACCGGGGAGCTGTTTTTT. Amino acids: CASSFHTTSFTGELFF.

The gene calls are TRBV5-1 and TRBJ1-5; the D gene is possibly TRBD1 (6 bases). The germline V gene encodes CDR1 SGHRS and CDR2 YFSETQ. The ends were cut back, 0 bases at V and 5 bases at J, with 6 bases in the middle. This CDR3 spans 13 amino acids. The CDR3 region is CASSLGTDQPQHF. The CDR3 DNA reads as TGCGCCAGCAGCTTGGGGACAGATCAGCCCCAGCATTTT.